These 30 T cell receptor beta chains originate from one sample sequenced in a study of blood T cells in healthy people across ages. The second PCR ran 7 to 11 cycles with a sample-barcoded 5' primer and J-beta primers. TCRdb called the 5' RACE reads again in MiXCR, with one record for every CDR3 protein. Of 600,000 or so distinct CDR3 sequences detected, about 28% appear once; the ten largest clones hold around 14%. What was sequenced was blood. These TCRs come from a woman aged 80 or over in good health.

In this sample, this clonotype turned up once. A much larger clonotype is one base distant, so this may be a read error. The chain combines TRBV5-1 with TRBJ2-4; no clear D gene. The ends were cut back, 4 bases at V and 8 bases at J, with 19 bases in the middle. The CDR3 extends over 15 amino acids. Germline V CDR1 and CDR2: SGHRS, YFSETQ. The CDR3 DNA reads as TGCGCCAGCAGCCCAGAAGGCAGGCCAATGGACATTCAGTACTTC. This sequence encodes CASSPEGRPMDIQYF. Combining the CDR3 with reference TRBV5-1 and TRBJ2-4 gives the whole variable domain KAGVTQTPRYLIKTRGQQVTLSCSPISGHRSVSWYQQTPGQGLQFLFEYFSETQRNKGNFPGRFSGRQFSNSRSEMNVSTLELGDSALYLCASSPEGRPMDIQYFGAGTRLSVL.

This clonotype was counted many times. The CDR3 here is CSAQAGGISNQPQHF. The CDR3 coding sequence is TGCAGTGCACAGGCCGGGGGTATAAGCAATCAGCCCCAGCATTTT. V and J are TRBV20-1 and TRBJ1-5, with TRBD1 as a possible D gene (5 bases). The CDR3 runs to 15 residues. The germline CDR1 and CDR2 sequences are DFQATT and SNEGSKA (reference sequence). Trimming took off 6 bases at V and 1 base at J, with 16 bases between the two ends.

Notes on this clonotype: A read error may produce the germline difference seen at one junction end. The rearrangement uses TRBV10-3 and TRBJ2-7; possibly TRBD2 for D (6 bases). This CDR3 region has 13 residues. CDR1 ENHRY and CDR2 SYGVKD come from the germline V gene. As DNA, the CDR3 is TGTGCCAGCAGTCGGAGGGCCGGGTACGAGCAGTACTTC. Encoded protein: CASSRRAGYEQYF.

This clonotype was recorded many times. The chain recombines TRBV15 with TRBJ1-6, with D hard to call. The CDR3 runs to 14 residues. CDR1 and CDR2 (germline): LNHNV, YYDKDF (reference sequence). The V end was cut by 0 bases, the J end by 2 bases, with 2 bases between. The CDR3 loop is CATSRDTYNSPLHF. In DNA form, the CDR3 reads TGTGCCACCAGCAGAGACACCTATAATTCACCCCTCCACTTT.

The table lists this clonotype with many counts. This chain connects TRBV20-1 to TRBJ2-7; D perhaps matches TRBD2 (5 bases). Trimming removed 3 bases from V and 4 bases from J, with 19 bases in between. This CDR3 is 15 amino acids long. CDR1 is DFQATT and CDR2 is SNEGSKA in the germline V gene (reference sequence). The CDR3 region is CSASPPGFRGYEQYF. CDR3 bases: TGCAGTGCTAGCCCTCCGGGGTTTCGGGGTTACGAGCAGTACTTC.

This clonotype was picked up many times. The V call is TRBV6-2 or TRBV6-3, the J call TRBJ1-5, with D perhaps TRBD1 (5 bases). This CDR3 is built from 15 residues. The germline gives CDR1 MNHEY, CDR2 SVGEGT. Trimming took off 10 bases at V and 3 bases at J, with 19 bases between the two ends. Here the CDR3 DNA reads TGTGCCACCTGCTTGGACAATCCACTCAATCAGCCCCAGCATTTT. Protein product: CATCLDNPLNQPQHF.

J is TRBJ2-1 and V is TRBV20-1; D not resolved. Looked up from germline, CDR1 is DFQATT and CDR2 is SNEGSKA (reference sequence). V was pared by 5 bases and J by 0 bases, with 17 bases between. The CDR3 consists of 16 residues. The CDR3 loop reads CSADVLTESSYNEQFF. In nucleotides, the CDR3 is TGCAGTGCTGATGTTCTGACCGAGAGCTCCTACAATGAGCAGTTCTTC.

As to this clonotype: One base away lies a much larger clone, so this may be a sequencing read error. The gene calls are TRBV6-6 and TRBJ2-5; possibly TRBD2 for D (5 bases). This CDR3 spans 13 amino acids. V was cut by 11 bases and J by 5 bases, with 18 bases left in between. Germline V gene data show CDR1 as MNHNY and CDR2 as SVGAGI (reference sequence). The CDR3 bases are TGTGCCGGCGGGCGGGTTTCGGAGGAGACCCAGTACTTC. Its protein product is CAGGRVSEETQYF.

This clonotype was counted only a few times. The chain joins TRBV3-1 to TRBJ2-7, with 7 positions matching TRBD1. V lost 8 bases and J lost 6; bases outside the gene matches: 4. Looked up from germline, CDR1 is LGHDT and CDR2 is YNNKEL (reference sequence). The CDR3 contains 11 residues. CDR3 sequence (DNA): TGTGCCAGCCGTACAGGGGCCGAGCAGTACTTC. Translating gives CASRTGAEQYF.

At least ten counts were recorded for this clonotype. For the CDR3, the DNA is TGTGCCAGCAGCCAACCCACAGATGGCTACACCTTC. The encoded protein is CASSQPTDGYTF. The chain uses TRBV4-2 and TRBJ1-2; D uncertain. Germline loops: CDR1 LGHNA, CDR2 YNFKEQ. V was trimmed by 2 bases and J by 6 bases, leaving 7 bases between them. This CDR3 contains 12 residues.

This clonotype was seen many times. This rearrangement joins TRBV7-6 to TRBJ2-7; D ambiguous. The CDR3 has 12 residues. V lost 4 bases, J lost 7 bases, and 11 bases lay in between. The germline gives CDR1 SGHVS, CDR2 FNYEAQ. CDR3 DNA: TGTGCCAGCAGCTCGATATTGGGGGAGCAGTACTTC. It specifies CASSSILGEQYF. The whole variable domain, filled in from reference TRBV7-6 and TRBJ2-7, reads GAGVSQSPRYKVTKRGQDVALRCDPISGHVSLYWYRQALGQGPEFLTYFNYEAQQDKSGLPNDRFSAERPEGSISTLTIQRTEQRDSAMYRCASSSILGEQYFGPGTRLTVT.

The chain has TRBV9 and TRBJ2-3; 8 bases match TRBD2. The CDR3 covers 15 residues. Germline assignment: CDR1 SGDLS and CDR2 YYNGEE. DNA of the CDR3: TGTGTCAACAGCGTATTACGGGGGGGAGGAGATACGCAGTATTTT. Protein: CVNSVLRGGGDTQYF.

This clonotype was counted only a few times. The rearrangement uses TRBV20-1 and TRBJ2-5; perhaps D is TRBD1 or TRBD2 (6 bases each). CDR3 length: 13 amino acids. Germline assignment: CDR1 DFQATT and CDR2 SNEGSKA (reference sequence). The V gene lost 0 bases and the J gene lost 4 bases, with 9 bases spanning the gap. The CDR3 reads CSARDKGGETQYF. The CDR3 coding sequence is TGCAGTGCTAGAGATAAGGGGGGAGAGACCCAGTACTTC.

This clonotype was counted many times. The chain has TRBV7-3 and TRBJ2-2; 13 bases line up with TRBD2. The CDR3 runs 17 residues. Germline CDR1 SGHTA, CDR2 FQGTGA. V gave up 6 bases and J gave up 2 bases; unmatched junction bases: 6. CDR3 region: CASSRTSGGFNTGELFF. The CDR3 DNA sequence: TGTGCCAGCAGTCGGACTAGCGGGGGCTTTAACACCGGGGAGCTGTTTTTT.

This clonotype was found a few times. V and J are TRBV5-5 and TRBJ2-3; 8 bases fit TRBD2. CDR3 length equals 15 residues. J lost 6 bases, V lost 3 bases, and 9 bases had no gene match. Germline V gene data show CDR1 as SGHKS and CDR2 as YYEKEE (reference sequence). CDR3 sequence reads: CASSSPGGGWDTQYF. CDR3 nucleotide sequence: TGTGCCAGCAGCTCCCCGGGGGGGGGCTGGGATACGCAGTATTTT.

The J gene is TRBJ2-1, the V gene TRBV6-5; 8 bases match TRBD2. The CDR3 consists of 15 residues. Germline-derived CDR1 and CDR2 are MNHEY and SVGAGI. V lost 6 bases, J lost 4 bases, and 8 bases stayed unmatched. The CDR3 DNA reads as TGTGCCAGCAGGGAGAGCGGGGGCACTTACAATGAGCAGTTCTTC. Amino acids: CASRESGGTYNEQFF.

The V and J genes are TRBV30 and TRBJ1-5, with unresolved D. The CDR3 runs 12 residues. The germline V and J ends were trimmed by 4 bases and 7 bases, with 11 bases remaining between them. Per the germline V gene, CDR1 is GTSNPN and CDR2 is SVGIG (reference sequence). The CDR3 loop reads CAWTGQNQPQHF. The CDR3 DNA follows: TGTGCCTGGACAGGTCAGAACCAGCCCCAGCATTTT.

This clonotype came up a few times. The J gene is TRBJ1-1, the V gene TRBV12-3 or TRBV12-4, with TRBD1 as a possible D gene (5 bases). This CDR3 has 15 amino acids. V was pared by 3 bases and J by 5 bases, with 16 bases between. The CDR3 coding sequence is TGTGCCAGCAGTTTTCGCCAGGGTGCGAGAACTGAAGCTTTCTTT. Protein: CASSFRQGARTEAFF.

This clonotype was observed many times. The CDR3 sequence is CASSFIAGGTDTQYF. The CDR3 region has the DNA TGTGCCAGCAGCTTCATAGCGGGGGGAACAGATACGCAGTATTTT. The chain has TRBV7-3 and TRBJ2-3; 10 bases are shared with TRBD2. Germline V gene data show CDR1 as SGHTA and CDR2 as FQGTGA. V was clipped by 3 bases and J by 3 bases; unmatched bases: 3. The length of the CDR3 is 15 residues.

This clonotype was seen repeatedly, ten times or more. The chain employs TRBV29-1 and TRBJ2-5; D possibly uses TRBD1 or TRBD2 (6 bases each). Germline CDR1 reads SQVTM; CDR2 reads ANQGSEA. The V and J ends lost 5 bases and 3 bases respectively, with 16 bases between them. The CDR3 loop spans 14 amino acids. The CDR3: CSVTYRDSKETQYF. The CDR3 DNA reads as TGCAGCGTTACCTACAGGGACTCCAAAGAGACCCAGTACTTC.

This clonotype was counted many times. CDR3 bases: TGTGCCAGCAGTTCCCCGGCCGAGGCCACCGGCAACTATGGCTACACCTTC. Translating gives CASSSPAEATGNYGYTF. The V call is TRBV6-5, the J call TRBJ1-2; D is unresolved. The CDR3 contains 17 residues. Germline V CDR1 and CDR2: MNHEY, SVGAGI. The V gene lost 4 bases and the J gene lost 2 bases, with 20 bases spanning the gap.

The chain recombines TRBV6-1 with TRBJ1-2; TRBD1 agrees at 7 bases. Germline assignment: CDR1 MNHNS and CDR2 SASEGT. The CDR3 runs to 13 residues. V lost 4 bases to trimming and J lost 3 bases; unmatched junction nucleotides: 2. The CDR3 loop is CASSGGQYYGYTF. DNA for the CDR3: TGTGCCAGCAGTGGGGGACAGTACTATGGCTACACCTTC.

As regards this clonotype: This sequence may be a read error, since a much larger clone differs from it by one base. The V call is TRBV18, the J call TRBJ1-6; D remains unclear. Trimming stripped 8 bases from V and 10 bases from J, with 12 bases between. The length of the CDR3 is 12 residues. The germline V gene has CDR1 KGHSH and CDR2 LQKENI. CDR3 sequence reads: CASPTPGSPLHF. DNA of the CDR3: TGTGCCAGCCCTACTCCCGGGTCACCCCTCCACTTT.

A few counts support this clonotype. This CDR3 is CATSAPTSTDNNEQFF. The CDR3 DNA reads as TGTGCCACCAGTGCCCCAACCAGTACAGACAACAATGAGCAGTTCTTC. J is TRBJ2-1 and V is TRBV24-1; no clear D. The CDR3 sequence is 16 residues long. V was pared by 5 bases and J by 5 bases, with 18 bases between. CDR1 KGHDR and CDR2 SFDVKD come from the germline V gene.

This clonotype was seen repeatedly, ten times or more. The chain recombines TRBV7-2 with TRBJ1-4; 7 bases agree with TRBD1. The CDR3 loop spans 15 amino acids. Germline V gene data show CDR1 as SGHTA and CDR2 as FQGNSA. The J segment lost 7 bases and the V segment lost 5 bases, leaving 10 bases of the junction unmatched. The CDR3 here is CASSPIRGGGEKLFF. Written as DNA, the CDR3 is TGTGCCAGCAGCCCTATAAGAGGGGGCGGTGAAAAACTGTTTTTT.

The V and J genes are TRBV7-2 and TRBJ1-4; D may be TRBD1 (5 bases). The germline CDR1 and CDR2 sequences are SGHTA and FQGNSA. V was trimmed by 5 bases and J by 1 base, leaving 11 bases between them. This CDR3 comprises 15 residues. The CDR3 coding sequence is TGTGCCAGCAGCAAATCGGGGGGAACTAATGAAAAACTGTTTTTT. It translates to CASSKSGGTNEKLFF.

This clonotype has at least ten counts. The rearrangement uses TRBV20-1 and TRBJ2-1; tentative D call: TRBD1 (6 bases). The length of the CDR3 is 14 residues. Germline V CDR1 and CDR2: DFQATT, SNEGSKA (reference sequence). The germline V and J ends were trimmed by 3 bases and 10 bases, with 19 bases remaining between them. In DNA, the CDR3 is TGCAGTGCTAGCTCCGGCTGGGGGCGGAACGAGCAGTTCTTC. It translates to CSASSGWGRNEQFF.

V is TRBV3-1 and J is TRBJ2-7; 11 positions agree with TRBD2. V gave up 4 bases and J gave up 7 bases; unmatched junction bases: 9. The CDR3 consists of 15 residues. Germline loops: CDR1 LGHDT, CDR2 YNNKEL (reference sequence). CDR3 protein: CASSPSGGLYNEQYF. CDR3 nucleotide sequence: TGTGCCAGCAGCCCTAGCGGGGGGCTTTACAATGAGCAGTACTTC.

In regard to this clonotype: A much larger clone lies one base from this, so it may be a read error. The rearrangement joins TRBV7-7 to TRBJ2-1, with D unresolved. Germline V lookup: CDR1 SSHAT, CDR2 FNYEAQ (reference sequence). This CDR3 is 12 amino acids long. CDR3 in DNA: TGTGCTAGCAGCGATTCTTGGGGTGAGCAGTTCTTC. Protein product: CASSDSWGEQFF.

This clonotype has a handful of counts. A read error may be the cause here, since a much bigger clone is one base away. This chain connects TRBV7-9 to TRBJ2-7; 15 bases line up with TRBD2. Germline V CDR1 and CDR2: SEHNR, FQNEAQ (reference sequence). V trimming: 4 bases; J trimming: 11 bases; junction bases outside the gene matches: 6. The CDR3 spans 14 residues. The CDR3 DNA sequence: TGTGCCAGCAGCTCCGGGACTAGCGGGGGGAATGAGTACTTC. Translated, it gives CASSSGTSGGNEYF.